This TCR beta chain was observed in a study of T cells in narcolepsy. Study details: Enrolled donors included narcolepsy type 1 or type 2 patients and healthy controls. Findings and caveats of the study: Autoreactive HCRT-specific and TRIB2-specific clonotypes were marked in same-patient CSF-versus-blood CD4+ comparisons.

About this clone itself: Its cognate antigen is unknown.

TCRdb's table, derived via immunoSEQ multiplex PCR, lists solely in-frame clones and lacks some. This table holds tens of thousands of clones, more than 80% found once. The sequence was collected from a human donor with narcolepsy. The sample consisted of CD45RA- memory CD4+ T cells from PBMCs.

This CDR3 reads CASSPPLNRANYGYTF. CDR3 bases: TGTGCCAGCTCACCACCGTTAAACAGGGCTAACTATGGCTACACCTTC. The rearrangement links TRBV18 to TRBJ1-2; D might be TRBD1 (6 bases). Germline V gives CDR1 KGHSH, CDR2 LQKENI. The CDR3 sequence is 16 residues long. Trimming shortened V by 0 bases and J by 0 bases, and 11 bases separated the two germline ends.